A selection of T cell receptor beta chains follows, all from one sample in a study of blood T cell repertoires in COVID-19. Using immunoSEQ multiplex PCR, the repertoire was profiled, and TCRdb retains in-frame clones only, with some absent. Among about 260,000 clones listed, 84% were seen once. What was sequenced was peripheral blood. Receptors were obtained from a middle-aged woman who had recovered from COVID-19. CDR3s leave out the opening cysteine and the closing phenylalanine or tryptophan.

j_call v_call cdr3_aa
TRBJ2-7 TRBV27 ASSLSGTAYEQY
TRBJ2-4 TRBV30 AGGTSLAKNIQY
TRBJ2-3 TRBV12-3/TRBV12-4 ASRSSTDTQY
TRBJ1-1 TRBV6-5 ASSYSLGQRNTEAF
TRBJ1-1 TRBV3-1/TRBV3-2 ASSLPGSNTEAF
TRBJ1-2 TRBV7-2 ASSTRRTGGYGYT
TRBJ2-3 TRBV30 ASTGQTTGTDTQY
TRBJ2-2 TRBV5-1 ASSFAGTGRNTGELF
TRBJ1-5 TRBV11-2 ASSPQGASNQPQH
TRBJ2-2 TRBV19 ASSIGLAGAVNTGELF
TRBJ2-3 TRBV28 ASSPRTRTDTQY
TRBJ1-1 TRBV3-1/TRBV3-2 ASNAGLNTEAF
TRBJ1-2 TRBV6-5 ASSYSNRAGGYT
TRBJ2-7 TRBV6-5 ASSYTGGTVHYEQY
TRBJ2-7 TRBV12-3/TRBV12-4 ASRLGLGYEQY
TRBJ1-1 TRBV7-2 ASSLGGVNTEAF
TRBJ2-7 TRBV27 ASSRTAQGDYEQY
TRBJ1-1 TRBV7-2 ASSFGQYTEAF
TRBJ2-4 TRBV3-1/TRBV3-2 ASSQGTGTGIAKNIQY
TRBJ1-2 TRBV5-1 ASSSEPRGGYGYT
TRBJ2-1 TRBV11-3 ASSLAGGGAREQF
TRBJ1-1 TRBV4-2 ASSQTGAEAPVGAF
TRBJ2-1 TRBV18 ASSPSVYNEQF
TRBJ1-1 TRBV27 ASSFLTAGTEAF
TRBJ1-1 TRBV5-5 ASSLGLGGTEAF
TRBJ1-5 TRBV30 AWSGNRRDQPQH
TRBJ1-5 TRBV15 ATSRVFGGRAYNQPQH
TRBJ2-7 TRBV13 ASSFFYEQY
TRBJ2-5 TRBV20-1 SASSSPGQRNYRTQY
TRBJ1-3 TRBV12-3/TRBV12-4 ASSWASGNTIY
TRBJ2-5 TRBV10-3 AISESGRETQY
TRBJ1-2 TRBV7-3 ASSPGQGGGYGYT
TRBJ1-5 TRBV2 ASSRTGTGNQPQH
TRBJ2-5 TRBV9 ASSSLNRGETQY
TRBJ1-4 TRBV5-1 ASRPSATNEKLF
TRBJ2-6 TRBV2 ASSEVRAGGPFSGANVLT
TRBJ2-5 TRBV28 ASRSQGIAETQY
TRBJ2-3 TRBV7-9 ASSAALAEATDTQY
TRBJ1-2 TRBV10-3 AISDRGHGYT
TRBJ2-1 TRBV5-1 ASSLEGQGAGEQF
TRBJ1-5 TRBV6-1 ASSERPRDHNQPQH
TRBJ1-1 TRBV3-1/TRBV3-2 ASSQQDRGPEAF
TRBJ2-6 TRBV28 ASGVGGRRSGANVLT
TRBJ1-2 TRBV7-8 ASSLDKATGGYT
TRBJ2-1 TRBV5-1 ASSLGQSSYNEQF
TRBJ1-2 TRBV5-1 ASSPGQGMDGYT
TRBJ1-5 TRBV7-2 ASSPFGSNQPQH
TRBJ2-2 TRBV7-9 ASSSRHNPTSAGELF